This T cell receptor beta chain was recorded in a study of T cells in narcolepsy. Profiled with immunoSEQ multiplex PCR; TCRdb holds only in-frame clones, not every one. The sample comprises 9,500 to 14,000 clones, 85% to 95% of which are singletons, and around 1.1% rests with the top ten. The CDR3 contains 14 residues. Germline V CDR1 and CDR2: MNHEY, SVGAGI. V gave up 2 bases and J gave up 2 bases, with 9 bases separating them. This TCR was sampled from a human donor with narcolepsy. V usage is TRBV6-5 and J usage is TRBJ2-5; no definite D call. Source material: CD45RA- memory CD4+ T cells from PBMCs. CDR3 in DNA: TGTGCCAGCAGTTACAGCTACCTTCAAGAGACCCAGTACTTC. Protein product: CASSYSYLQETQYF.